Reported below is one T cell receptor (beta chain). Germline V CDR1 and CDR2: MGHRA, YSYEKL. The V gene lost 1 base and the J gene lost 7 bases, with 10 bases spanning the gap. The CDR3 extends over 13 amino acids. The data were obtained in a study of blood T cell repertoires in COVID-19. Study as a whole: Sample material is recorded as cDNA or gDNA derived from T cells, B-cell-depleted T cells, or PBMCs.

Assay: immunoSEQ multiplex PCR; the TCRdb copy retains only in-frame clones and omits some. The data contain 70,000 or so clones, approximately 90% of them seen just once; the ten biggest clones take up just over 5%. The receptor was derived from a woman aged 18 to 35 with acute or convalescent COVID-19. What was sequenced was peripheral blood. The chain carries TRBV4-1 and TRBJ1-1; D unresolved. The CDR3 region has the DNA TGCGCCAGCAGCCAAGGGCTCCGGGTTGAAGCTTTCTTT. This sequence encodes CASSQGLRVEAFF.